These 11 T cell receptor beta chains share one sample of origin, sequenced in a study of blood T cell repertoires in COVID-19. The repertoire was sequenced with immunoSEQ multiplex PCR; TCRdb's copy has only in-frame clones and lacks some. This sample has some 370,000 clones, with 80% to 90% found just once. The sequencing input was peripheral blood. The receptors derive from a middle-aged man with acute or convalescent COVID-19.

The V and J genes are TRBV7-9 and TRBJ1-1; unclear D gene. The CDR3 sequence is 13 residues long. Deletions cut 4 bases from V and 4 bases from J, with 10 bases between. Germline V CDR1 and CDR2: SEHNR, FQNEAQ (reference sequence). The CDR3 region has the DNA TGTGCCAGCAGCTCTCTACAGAGCACTGAAGCTTTCTTT. Its protein is CASSSLQSTEAFF.

The chain links TRBV20-1 to TRBJ2-3; 14 nucleotides agree with TRBD2. There are 17 residues in the CDR3. Unmatched junction bases numbered 5, after V lost 3 bases and J lost 0 bases. Germline-derived CDR1 and CDR2 are DFQATT and SNEGSKA (reference sequence). CDR3 sequence (DNA): TGCAGTGCTAGTGGACTAGCGGGGGGTTATAGCACAGATACGCAGTATTTT. It specifies CSASGLAGGYSTDTQYF.

The chain employs TRBV4-1 and TRBJ2-7; 9 bases map to TRBD2. Germline CDR1 MGHRA, CDR2 YSYEKL. The CDR3 sequence is 15 residues long. J lost 0 bases, V lost 4 bases, and 4 bases had no gene match. Here the CDR3 DNA reads TGCGCCAGCAGCCGAGGACTAGCGCCCTCCTACGAGCAGTACTTC. Residues: CASSRGLAPSYEQYF.

V gene TRBV29-1 combines with J gene TRBJ1-1; the D gene is possibly TRBD1 (6 bases). CDR1 is SQVTM and CDR2 is ANQGSEA in the germline V gene. This CDR3 has 13 amino acids. V was pared by 6 bases and J by 6 bases, with 17 bases between. CDR3 sequence (DNA): TGCAGCGTACAGACAGGAAGAGGCTCTGAAGCTTTCTTT. This gives the protein CSVQTGRGSEAFF.

This clone appeared a few times. The rearrangement links TRBV4-1 to TRBJ1-5; possible D gene TRBD1, 5 bases. From germline, CDR1 is MGHRA and CDR2 YSYEKL. The CDR3 has 15 amino acids. V lost 4 bases and J lost 2, with 12 bases in between. CDR3 loop: CASSPLGEGNQPQHF. The CDR3 DNA is TGCGCCAGCAGCCCTTTGGGGGAGGGCAATCAGCCCCAGCATTTT.

Worth noting for this clone: The sample carries other DNA sequences with the same CDR3. CDR3 bases: TGTGCCAGCAGCGTTCGGGACATCTCCTACAATGAGCAGTTCTTC. Encoded protein: CASSVRDISYNEQFF. The chain combines TRBV9 with TRBJ2-1; a possible D gene is TRBD1 (6 bases). Looked up from germline, CDR1 is SGDLS and CDR2 is YYNGEE. This CDR3 contains 15 residues. V was cut by 2 bases and J by 0 bases, with 9 bases left in between. Together with reference TRBV9 and TRBJ2-1, the CDR3 gives the full variable domain: DSGVTQTPKHLITATGQRVTLRCSPRSGDLSVYWYQQSLDQGLQFLIQYYNGEERAKGNILERFSAQQFPDLHSELNLSSLELGDSALYFCASSVRDISYNEQFFGPGTRLTVL.

The chain carries TRBV18 and TRBJ1-6; D is perhaps TRBD1 (6 bases). V lost 6 bases to trimming and J lost 5 bases, with 11 bases between them. The CDR3 loop spans 14 amino acids. Looked up from germline, CDR1 is KGHSH and CDR2 is LQKENI. As DNA, the CDR3 is TGTGCCAGCTCTCCGCGACAGGATAATTCACCCCTCCACTTT. As protein: CASSPRQDNSPLHF. Complete variable domain (other parts from reference TRBV18 and TRBJ1-6): NAGVMQNPRHLVRRRGQEARLRCSPMKGHSHVYWYRQLPEEGLKFMVYLQKENIIDESGMPKERFSAEFPKEGPSILRIQQVVRGDSAAYFCASSPRQDNSPLHFGNGTRLTVT.

About this clone: The same CDR3 can be traced to other DNA sequences in this sample. This chain's CDR3 is CASSPQTGGYGYTF. The CDR3 coding sequence is TGTGCCAGCAGCCCACAGACAGGGGGGTATGGCTACACCTTC. V and J are TRBV7-2 and TRBJ1-2; 9 bases fit TRBD1. From germline, CDR1 is SGHTA and CDR2 FQGNSA. V was pared by 5 bases and J by 5 bases, with 6 bases of the junction left unmatched. The CDR3 extends over 14 amino acids.

The J gene is TRBJ1-2, the V gene TRBV6-5; 7 bases line up with TRBD1. Germline V gives CDR1 MNHEY, CDR2 SVGAGI. The CDR3 is 14 amino acids. The J segment lost 6 bases and the V segment lost 7 bases, leaving 11 bases of the junction unmatched. The CDR3 DNA sequence: TGTGCCAGCAAGCTGACAGGGTTGACGGATGGCTACACCTTC. Its translation is CASKLTGLTDGYTF.

This clone was observed a single time. The CDR3 here is CASSVVPGLAHGYTF. The CDR3 DNA reads as TGTGCCAGCAGCGTAGTCCCGGGACTGGCGCATGGCTACACCTTC. This rearrangement joins TRBV9 to TRBJ1-2; D is perhaps TRBD1 (5 bases). The V end lost 0 bases, the J end lost 6 bases, and 15 bases lay between the germline ends. Per germline, CDR1 SGDLS and CDR2 YYNGEE. The CDR3 spans 15 residues.

The genes are TRBV15 and TRBJ2-6; D gene uncertain. V was trimmed by 0 bases and J by 2 bases, leaving 8 bases between them. Germline CDR1 reads LNHNV; CDR2 reads YYDKDF (reference sequence). This CDR3 region has 16 residues. CDR3 residues: CATSRDLRAGANVLTF. As DNA, the CDR3 is TGTGCCACCAGCAGAGATTTACGGGCTGGGGCCAACGTCCTGACTTTC.